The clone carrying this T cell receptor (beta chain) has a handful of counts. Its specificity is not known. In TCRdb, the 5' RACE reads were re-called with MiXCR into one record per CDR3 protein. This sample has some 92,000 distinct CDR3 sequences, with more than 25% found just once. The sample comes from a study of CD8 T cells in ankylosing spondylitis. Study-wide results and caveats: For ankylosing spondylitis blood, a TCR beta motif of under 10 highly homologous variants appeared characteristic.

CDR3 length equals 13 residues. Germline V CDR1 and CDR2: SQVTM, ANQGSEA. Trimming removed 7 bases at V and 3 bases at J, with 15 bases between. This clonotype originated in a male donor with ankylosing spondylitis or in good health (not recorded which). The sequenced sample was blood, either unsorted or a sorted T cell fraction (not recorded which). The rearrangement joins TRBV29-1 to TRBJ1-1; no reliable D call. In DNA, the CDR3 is TGCAGCGGTTCCAAGGGAGAGGACACTGAAGCTTTCTTT. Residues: CSGSKGEDTEAFF. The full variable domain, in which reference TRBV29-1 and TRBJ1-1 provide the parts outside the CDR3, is SAVISQKPSRDICQRGTSLTIQCQVDSQVTMMFWYRQQPGQSLTLIATANQGSEATYESGFVIDKFPISRPNLTFSTLTVSNMSPEDSSIYLCSGSKGEDTEAFFGQGTRLTVV.